Listed below are T cell receptor beta chains from one sample, sequenced in a study of blood T cell repertoires in COVID-19. Produced via immunoSEQ multiplex PCR; TCRdb's table is partial and in-frame only. This table has around 11,000 clones, over 75% appearing once. The specimen sequenced was peripheral blood. The source of these receptors is a man aged 70-80 years with active COVID-19. CDR3s include the opening cysteine and the closing phenylalanine or tryptophan. The D gene is left open where the match is weak.

d_call	v_call	cdr3_aa
.	TRBV27	CASPTGGWDTEAFF
.	TRBV4-2	CASSQEMVGRGRTEAFF
.	TRBV11-2	CASSLFLNTGELFF
TRBD2	TRBV28	CASSFESGLAGGWETQYF
TRBD1	TRBV18	CASSHGQGNSGNTIYF
TRBD1	TRBV19	CATQDRFNTGELFF
TRBD2	TRBV7-9	CASSPPGLAGGRSTDTQYF
.	TRBV9	CASSVAQGGVEQYF
.	TRBV9	CASSGGTLQETQYF
.	TRBV19	CASSISRDTEAFF
.	TRBV7-9	CASSSRLSDETQYF
TRBD1	TRBV5-1	CASRRDRASEQYF
.	TRBV19	CASSIRVHTGELFF
TRBD1	TRBV29-1	CSVEGRQGQADETQYF
TRBD1	TRBV5-5	CASSSLGTGHQAEYF
TRBD1	TRBV29-1	CSVRTGGNTEAFF
.	TRBV19	CASRDASGVYTGELFF
TRBD2	TRBV7-9	CASSASSGGPSSYEQYF
TRBD1	TRBV18	CASSPSNRGLGNTIYF
TRBD1	TRBV27	CASSRRQGLEGPLHF
TRBD1	TRBV5-6	CASSLTGAGETQYF
.	TRBV6-6	CASTDRGRWEETQYF
TRBD1	TRBV7-8	CASSPRDRGPYEQYF
.	TRBV27	CASSLRGQMLTNEKLFF
TRBD1	TRBV5-1	CASSLDGQGGTEAFF
TRBD1	TRBV6-5	CASSPDRASNQPQHF
TRBD2	TRBV28	CASSPGRGSYEQYF
.	TRBV5-4	CASSLMTANYGYTF
.	TRBV5-1	CASSLGLHTDTQYF
.	TRBV10-3	CAISMEGPQYF
TRBD1	TRBV19	CASRSDRASGNTIYF
TRBD1	TRBV11-2	CASSLGGQGLYEKLFF
.	TRBV5-5	CASSPTGGVNQPQHF
.	TRBV5-4	CASSSGVYEQYF
TRBD2	TRBV29-1	CSAGGEVTGELFF
TRBD2	TRBV11-3	CASSSTRLADKETQYF
TRBD1	TRBV24-1	CATSEDRAVGYTF
.	TRBV2	CASSAQGFWELFF
.	TRBV9	CASSPHYSGAEQYF
.	TRBV9	CASEPSTEAFF
TRBD2	TRBV18	CASSPPSGGPRQTQYF